The sequence of this T cell receptor (beta chain) was determined in a study of cytomegalovirus exposure and HLA in healthy donors. Turning to the study itself: Within the Caucasian-associated ancestry cluster were approximately 77% of the 300 to 450 genotyped donors.

The PCR made use of 60 Vbeta and 13 Jbeta primers. Measured with immunoSEQ multiplex PCR; TCRdb has only the in-frame clones, and not every one. This table holds about 110,000 clones, around 88% found once. On this clone: The antigen is undetermined.

Study-level points and caveats: TRBV6-2, TRBV6-3 and some other V segments were unresolvable in 87-base-pair reads. Researchers counted roughly 150 TCR beta chains as cytomegalovirus-associated.

CDR1 is SEHNR, CDR2 FQNEAQ, per germline (reference sequence). V lost 1 base, J lost 1 base, and 16 bases lay in between. The CDR3 extends over 17 amino acids. Sequencing was performed on PBMCs. This chain connects TRBV7-9 to TRBJ1-1, with a tentative D call TRBD1 (6 bases). The origin of this receptor is a man aged 35 to 55 in good health and CMV-seronegative. CDR3 DNA sequence: TGTGCCAGCAGCTTAGGCCAGGGGAAAGTCCCGAACACTGAAGCTTTCTTT. This codes for CASSLGQGKVPNTEAFF. Supplemented by reference TRBV7-9 and TRBJ1-1, the full variable domain reads DTGVSQNPRHKITKRGQNVTFRCDPISEHNRLYWYRQTLGQGPEFLTYFQNEAQLEKSRLLSDRFSAERPKGSFSTLEIQRTEQGDSAMYLCASSLGQGKVPNTEAFFGQGTRLTVV.